The text below deals with one T cell receptor (beta chain). The antigen is unknown. The entry originates in a study of post-analysis software for immune sequencing data. The CDR3 totals 15 residues. Germline CDR1 reads SGDLS; CDR2 reads YYNGEE. V shed 4 bases and J shed 5 bases, with 16 bases lying between them. Points from the study as a whole: Controls showed lower frequencies than patients for 4 or 5 TRBV segments, and TRBV5-6, TRBV5-1 and TRBV20-1 were among these.

Incorporated into the TCR beta cDNA libraries were unique molecular identifiers, which served to reduce PCR and sequencing biases. A population of 1 to 10 million T cells gave rise to approximately 500,000 cDNA molecules. TCRdb re-analysed the PCR reads in MiXCR, keeping a single row per CDR3 protein. The table lists about 540,000 distinct CDR3 sequences, 30% to 40% of them singletons. The TCR comes from a girl between 2 and 17 years old with multiple sclerosis. The specimen was blood. This chain uses TRBV9 with TRBJ1-5; tentatively, D is TRBD1 (6 bases). CDR3 bases: TGTGCCAGCAGCCCAGAGACAGGTTCAGATCAGCCCCAGCATTTT. Protein sequence: CASSPETGSDQPQHF.